The 27 T cell receptor beta chains presented below share a single source sample, sequenced in a study of identical twins. TCRdb redid the calling of the 5' RACE reads with MiXCR, one entry per CDR3 protein. The sample gives under 450,000 distinct CDR3 sequences, about 18% of which show up once; 12% is in the top ten. The sequenced sample consisted of naive T cells sorted from blood. The receptors here all came from a man aged 50-60 years in good health.

V gene TRBV20-1 combines with J gene TRBJ2-7; 10 bases line up with TRBD2. CDR1 and CDR2 (germline): DFQATT, SNEGSKA (reference sequence). Trimming removed 5 bases from V and 3 bases from J; junction bases left unmatched: 13. This CDR3 spans 16 amino acids. CDR3: CSAGTLAGGGGYEQYF. CDR3 nucleotides: TGCAGTGCTGGGACTTTAGCGGGAGGTGGGGGCTACGAGCAGTACTTC.

This clonotype was counted ten times or more. The chain recombines TRBV25-1 with TRBJ2-3; 9 bases fit TRBD2. CDR1 is MGHDK, CDR2 SYGVNS, per germline. The V gene end was trimmed by 4 bases and the J gene end by 6 bases; junction bases not matched to a gene: 2. The CDR3 loop spans 13 amino acids. This CDR3 reads CASSGLAGDTQYF. The CDR3 nucleotides read TGTGCCAGCAGTGGTCTAGCGGGGGATACGCAGTATTTT.

The chain is built from TRBV29-1 and TRBJ2-3; the D gene is possibly TRBD1 (6 bases). The germline V and J ends were trimmed by 4 bases and 2 bases, with 10 bases remaining between them. Germline loops: CDR1 SQVTM, CDR2 ANQGSEA. This CDR3 has 13 residues. The CDR3 DNA sequence: TGCAGCGTTGCTGGGGGCATCACAGATACGCAGTATTTT. This codes for CSVAGGITDTQYF.

This clonotype was counted between two and nine times. The V and J genes are TRBV6-5 and TRBJ2-3; D ambiguous. The germline V gene encodes CDR1 MNHEY and CDR2 SVGAGI. The CDR3 length is 16 residues. V lost 4 bases, J lost 0 bases, and 14 bases lay in between. The CDR3 here is CASSFFGYPSTDTQYF. In DNA form, the CDR3 reads TGTGCCAGCAGTTTTTTTGGGTACCCTAGCACAGATACGCAGTATTTT.

The V and J genes are TRBV4-1 and TRBJ1-2; tentatively, D is TRBD1 (5 bases). This CDR3 is built from 18 residues. The germline gives CDR1 MGHRA, CDR2 YSYEKL. Trimming left V 1 base short and J 3 bases short, with 21 bases between. CDR3: CASSQGGFRQLPHYGYTF. As DNA, the CDR3 is TGCGCCAGCAGCCAAGGGGGGTTTCGGCAACTTCCTCACTATGGCTACACCTTC.

The CDR3 sequence is CASSLTSASGSNGELFF. In DNA form, the CDR3 reads TGTGCCAGCAGCTTAACGTCGGCTAGCGGGAGTAACGGGGAGCTGTTTTTT. The chain uses TRBV7-3 and TRBJ2-2, with 10 positions matching TRBD2. The CDR3 runs 17 residues. Trimming removed 0 bases from V and 7 bases from J; junction bases left unmatched: 8. Germline CDR1 reads SGHTA; CDR2 reads FQGTGA.

The J gene is TRBJ2-5, the V gene TRBV6-2 or TRBV6-3; 10 bases line up with TRBD2. The CDR3 runs 14 residues. Germline CDR1 and CDR2: MNHEY and SVGEGT. Trimming cost V 6 bases and J 3 bases; bases outside gene matches: 4. The CDR3, as DNA: TGTGCCAGCAGATGGACTAGCGGAGAAGAGACCCAGTACTTC. Protein: CASRWTSGEETQYF.

The V gene is TRBV11-2, the J gene TRBJ2-3; a weak D match, TRBD1 (5 bases). This CDR3 region has 16 residues. Germline CDR1 is SGHAT and CDR2 is FQNNGV. Trimming removed 1 base at V and 2 bases at J, with 13 bases between. The CDR3 nucleotides are TGTGCCAGCAGCTTAGTTTTGCGAGGACACACAGATACGCAGTATTTT. It codes for CASSLVLRGHTDTQYF.

The sample holds a few counts of this clonotype. The rearrangement uses TRBV4-2 and TRBJ1-2; D is perhaps TRBD1 (6 bases). The length of the CDR3 is 14 residues. Between the trimmed V and J ends, which lost 8 bases and 4 bases, there was a span of 17 bases. Germline V gene data show CDR1 as LGHNA and CDR2 as YNFKEQ. The CDR3 DNA follows: TGTGCCAGCGCCCGAAACAGGGACGCCTATGGCTACACCTTC. It codes for CASARNRDAYGYTF.

The chain is built from TRBV29-1 and TRBJ2-7; a possible D gene is TRBD2 (5 bases). Germline CDR1 and CDR2: SQVTM and ANQGSEA. There are 13 residues in the CDR3. Trimming shortened V by 7 bases and J by 1 base, and 14 bases separated the two germline ends. The DNA for the CDR3 is TGCAGCGCTCGCCGGGATACATCCTACGAGCAGTACTTC. Its protein product is CSARRDTSYEQYF.

The chain uses TRBV24-1 and TRBJ1-5; D is unresolved. The length of the CDR3 is 13 residues. V was cut by 4 bases and J by 6 bases, with 9 bases left in between. CDR1 KGHDR and CDR2 SFDVKD come from the germline V gene. CDR3 sequence: CATSENRGQPQHF. The CDR3 nucleotides read TGTGCCACCAGTGAGAATCGGGGTCAGCCCCAGCATTTT.

This clonotype has just a few counts. V is TRBV2 and J is TRBJ1-1; possible D gene TRBD1, 5 bases. CDR3 length equals 13 residues. Germline CDR1 and CDR2: SNHLY and FYNNEI. Deletions cut 3 bases from V and 1 base from J, with 6 bases between. CDR3 in amino acids: CASSDQGNTEAFF. CDR3 in DNA: TGTGCCAGCAGTGATCAGGGGAACACTGAAGCTTTCTTT.

The V call is TRBV19, the J call TRBJ2-7, with TRBD2 matching 8 bases. The CDR3 has 14 amino acids. Unmatched junction bases numbered 12, after V lost 9 bases and J lost 5 bases. In germline, CDR1 is LNHDA, CDR2 SQIVND (reference sequence). The CDR3 DNA sequence: TGTGCCAGCTCCTACGGGAGGGCCGCTCACGAGCAGTACTTC. Translating it yields CASSYGRAAHEQYF.

J is TRBJ1-5 and V is TRBV10-3; D remains ambiguous. The germline V and J ends were trimmed by 2 bases and 4 bases, with 9 bases remaining between them. CDR1 is ENHRY and CDR2 is SYGVKD in the germline V gene. This CDR3 contains 14 residues. The CDR3 loop reads CAISERTSNQPQHF. The CDR3 nucleotides read TGTGCCATCAGTGAGAGGACCTCAAATCAGCCCCAGCATTTT.

Only a few counts were recorded for this clonotype. The chain joins TRBV20-1 to TRBJ1-6; no clear D. The germline gives CDR1 DFQATT, CDR2 SNEGSKA (reference sequence). The CDR3 covers 15 residues. V lost 5 bases and J 5 bases, leaving 16 bases between the germline ends. Here the CDR3 DNA reads TGCAGTGCTCCCCCGGGAATGGGAGATAATTCACCCCTCCACTTT. Encoded protein: CSAPPGMGDNSPLHF.

The V call is TRBV28, the J call TRBJ2-3; no clear D gene. V was cut by 6 bases and J by 5 bases, with 9 bases left in between. The CDR3 length is 12 residues. Germline V gene data show CDR1 as MDHEN and CDR2 as SYDVKM. The CDR3 is CASSTVRDTQYF. CDR3 nucleotide sequence: TGTGCCAGCAGCACCGTCCGAGATACGCAGTATTTT.

This clonotype was recorded at least ten times. The chain carries TRBV18 and TRBJ2-5, with D uncertain. CDR1 and CDR2 (germline): KGHSH, LQKENI. Deletions cut 3 bases from V and 5 bases from J, with 7 bases between. The CDR3 runs to 12 residues. The CDR3 DNA reads as TGTGCCAGCTCACCGCGTATGGAGACCCAGTACTTC. This encodes CASSPRMETQYF. The full variable domain, completed using reference TRBV18 and TRBJ2-5, is NAGVMQNPRHLVRRRGQEARLRCSPMKGHSHVYWYRQLPEEGLKFMVYLQKENIIDESGMPKERFSAEFPKEGPSILRIQQVVRGDSAAYFCASSPRMETQYFGPGTRLLVL.

This clonotype was picked up many times. The rearrangement uses TRBV4-1 and TRBJ2-3; D gene ambiguous. Germline V gives CDR1 MGHRA, CDR2 YSYEKL. This CDR3 region has 15 residues. The V end lost 3 bases, the J end lost 0 bases, and 10 bases lay between the germline ends. This CDR3 is CASSHEPVSTDTQYF. CDR3 sequence (DNA): TGCGCCAGCAGCCACGAGCCGGTTAGCACAGATACGCAGTATTTT.

This chain uses TRBV6-5 with TRBJ2-5; 9 nucleotides match TRBD2. Trimming removed 1 base from V and 5 bases from J; junction bases left unmatched: 8. This CDR3 contains 16 residues. Germline V gene sequence: CDR1 MNHEY, CDR2 SVGAGI. CDR3 loop: CASSYFMRGGFETQYF. In DNA, the CDR3 is TGTGCCAGCAGTTACTTCATGCGGGGGGGCTTTGAGACCCAGTACTTC.

There are a few counts of this clonotype. The chain combines TRBV6-1 with TRBJ2-7; 8 nucleotides line up with TRBD1. This CDR3 contains 15 residues. Germline lookup yields CDR1 MNHNS and CDR2 SASEGT. Trimming removed 6 bases from V and 3 bases from J; junction bases left unmatched: 10. CDR3 amino acids: CASSRTGPDHYEQYF. CDR3 nucleotides: TGTGCCAGCAGCCGGACAGGGCCGGACCACTACGAGCAGTACTTC.

Only a few counts were recorded for this clonotype. V and J are TRBV3-1 and TRBJ1-1, with D possibly matching TRBD1 (5 bases). CDR3 length: 11 residues. V was trimmed by 9 bases and J by 6 bases, leaving 11 bases between them. Germline V CDR1 and CDR2: LGHDT, YNNKEL (reference sequence). CDR3 residues: CASRWGAEAFF. In DNA, the CDR3 is TGTGCCAGTCGTTGGGGGGCTGAAGCTTTCTTT.

This clonotype was detected many times. The rearrangement uses TRBV29-1 and TRBJ2-7, with D possibly being TRBD1 or TRBD2 (7 bases each). Trimming stripped 3 bases from V and 4 bases from J, with 19 bases between. The V gene's germline CDR1 is SQVTM and CDR2 ANQGSEA. The CDR3 covers 15 residues. As DNA, the CDR3 is TGCAGCGTTGAGAGCAGGGGGGGCGGTTTGTACGAGCAGTACTTC. It is translated as CSVESRGGGLYEQYF.

This clonotype was observed at least ten times. The chain combines TRBV12-3 or TRBV12-4 with TRBJ1-5; 9 bases are a match to TRBD1. CDR3 length: 15 residues. Trimming at V came to 6 bases and at J to 7 bases, leaving 10 bases not matched to a gene. The DNA of the CDR3 is TGTGCCAGCAGAACCGGGACAGGGTTACGCCAGCCCCAGCATTTT. It encodes CASRTGTGLRQPQHF.

The V call is TRBV20-1, the J call TRBJ1-5; D ambiguous. The V end lost 1 base, the J end lost 2 bases, and 12 bases lay between the germline ends. The CDR3 has 15 amino acids. Germline CDR1 reads DFQATT; CDR2 reads SNEGSKA (reference sequence). DNA of the CDR3: TGCAGTGCTAGAGTGGGAGGGTCGGGCAATCAGCCCCAGCATTTT. This encodes CSARVGGSGNQPQHF.

The CDR3 sequence is CASSQEPGRLLYF. The CDR3 bases are TGTGCCAGCAGCCAAGAACCAGGACGGCTTCTGTACTTC. The chain is built from TRBV14 and TRBJ2-5, with no clear D. CDR3 size: 13 residues. The germline V and J ends were trimmed by 0 bases and 13 bases, with 15 bases remaining between them. Per the germline V gene, CDR1 is SGHDN and CDR2 is FVKESK.

The CDR3 reads CSARPRTLHTQYF. The CDR3 DNA reads as TGCAGTGCCCGACCCCGAACACTTCATACGCAGTATTTT. V is TRBV20-1 and J is TRBJ2-3; no firm D call. This CDR3 has 13 residues. From germline, CDR1 is DFQATT and CDR2 SNEGSKA (reference sequence). The ends were cut back, 6 bases at V and 7 bases at J, with 17 bases in the middle.

There are a few counts of this clonotype. The chain uses TRBV29-1 and TRBJ2-7; a possible D gene is TRBD2 (6 bases). Germline values: CDR1 SQVTM, CDR2 ANQGSEA. The CDR3 is made up of 12 amino acids. The ends were cut back, 5 bases at V and 7 bases at J, with 15 bases in the middle. Here the CDR3 DNA reads TGCAGCGTTCTTCGGACTACCGGAGAGCAGTACTTC. Translation gives CSVLRTTGEQYF.